The clone carrying this T cell receptor (beta chain) was detected a few times. No antigen is known for it. This sample was included in a study of T-cell reconstitution after alpha-beta-depleted transplantation in children. Overall study findings and caveats: Some patients showed high day-60 TCRbeta diversity, which derived from surviving recipient T cells and thymic progenitors. One year post-transplant, T-cell counts and diversity were largely derived from T cells produced anew. After transplant, at about two months, alpha-beta T cells were reportedly derived from several hundred expanded graft clones.

Construction of the TCRbeta library involved unique molecular identifiers. TCRdb re-analysed the PCR reads in MiXCR, keeping a single row per CDR3 protein. In the table there are approximately 630,000 distinct CDR3 sequences, around 13% of which are singletons. The CDR3 spans 15 residues. The V end lost 3 bases, the J end lost 1 base, and 12 bases lay between the germline ends. The source is a girl aged 2 to 10 with congenital amegakaryocytic thrombocytopenia, due to receive a stem cell transplant. The sample consisted of PBMCs, taken before TCRalphabeta/CD19-depleted stem cell transplant. This rearrangement joins TRBV12-3 or TRBV12-4 to TRBJ2-5; D possibly corresponds to TRBD2 (6 bases). DNA of the CDR3: TGTGCCAGCAGTTTTCCCCCGGGAGCCCAAGAGACCCAGTACTTC. Protein product: CASSFPPGAQETQYF.